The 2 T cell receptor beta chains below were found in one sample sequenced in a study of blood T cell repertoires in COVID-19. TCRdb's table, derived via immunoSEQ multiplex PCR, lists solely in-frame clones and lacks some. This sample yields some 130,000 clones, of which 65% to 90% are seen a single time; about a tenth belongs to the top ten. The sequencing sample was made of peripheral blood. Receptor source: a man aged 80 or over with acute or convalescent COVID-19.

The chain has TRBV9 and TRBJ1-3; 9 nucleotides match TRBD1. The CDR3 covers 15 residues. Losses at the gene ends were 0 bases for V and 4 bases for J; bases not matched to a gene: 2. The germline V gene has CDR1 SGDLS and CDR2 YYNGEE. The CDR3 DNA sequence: TGTGCCAGCAGCGTAGCTACAGGGGGCGGAAACACCATATATTTT. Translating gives CASSVATGGGNTIYF. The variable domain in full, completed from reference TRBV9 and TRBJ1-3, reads DSGVTQTPKHLITATGQRVTLRCSPRSGDLSVYWYQQSLDQGLQFLIQYYNGEERAKGNILERFSAQQFPDLHSELNLSSLELGDSALYFCASSVATGGGNTIYFGEGSWLTVV.

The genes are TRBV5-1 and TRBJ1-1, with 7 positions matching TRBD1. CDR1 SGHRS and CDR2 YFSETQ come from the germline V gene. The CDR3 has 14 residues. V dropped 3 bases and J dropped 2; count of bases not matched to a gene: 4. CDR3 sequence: CASSSGQYNTEAFF. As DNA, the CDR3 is TGCGCCAGCAGCTCGGGACAGTATAACACTGAAGCTTTCTTT.